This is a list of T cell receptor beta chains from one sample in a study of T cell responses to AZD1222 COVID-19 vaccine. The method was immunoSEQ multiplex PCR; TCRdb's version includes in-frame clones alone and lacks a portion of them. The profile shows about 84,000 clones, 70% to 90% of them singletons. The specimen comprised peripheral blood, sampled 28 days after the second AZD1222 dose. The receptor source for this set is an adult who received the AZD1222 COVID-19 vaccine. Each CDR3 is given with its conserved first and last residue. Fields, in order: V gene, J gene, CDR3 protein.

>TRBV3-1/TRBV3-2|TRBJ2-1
CASSQDLLAGDYNEQFF
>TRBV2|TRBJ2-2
CASSLTGELFF
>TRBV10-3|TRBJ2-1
CAISELGSEQFF
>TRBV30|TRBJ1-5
CAWSRQGNQPQHF
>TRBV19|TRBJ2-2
CASSIVDRGNTGELFF
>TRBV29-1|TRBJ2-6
CSVEGGSGANVLTF
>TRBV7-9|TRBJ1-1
CASSSSTGWAEAFF
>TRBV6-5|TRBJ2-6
CASSSGTSSGANVLTF
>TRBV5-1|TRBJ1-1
CASSLEASTEAFF
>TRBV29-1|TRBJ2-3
CSVEGLAPLADTQYF
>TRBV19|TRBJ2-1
CASSTGLAGGNEQFF
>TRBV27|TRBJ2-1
CASSSLGLAGDNEQFF
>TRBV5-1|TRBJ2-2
CASSPHRGEGTGELFF
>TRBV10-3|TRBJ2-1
CAISEGEAGKEQLF
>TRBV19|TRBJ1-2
CASSARTGDGRSYTF
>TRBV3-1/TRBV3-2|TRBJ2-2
CASSQMGMGAGELFF
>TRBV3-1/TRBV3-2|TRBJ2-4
CASSQDWGRGGAAKNIQYF
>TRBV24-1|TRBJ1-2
CATSETGQLYGYTF
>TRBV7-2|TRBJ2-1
CASSYSAGVREQFF
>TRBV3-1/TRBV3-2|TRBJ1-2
CASSPGVYGYTF
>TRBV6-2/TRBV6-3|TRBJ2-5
CASTPGGGSWETQYF
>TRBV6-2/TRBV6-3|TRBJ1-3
CASSYYPGTAGNTIYF
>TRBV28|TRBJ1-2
CASTVMWQAGYLGYTF
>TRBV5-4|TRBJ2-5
CASSSRTSGEQTQYF
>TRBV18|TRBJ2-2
CASPTSGSSNTGELFF
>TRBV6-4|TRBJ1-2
CASSEGTASYGYTF
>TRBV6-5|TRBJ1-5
CASSPYSNQPQHF
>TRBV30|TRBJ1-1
CAWSFGTGNTEAFF
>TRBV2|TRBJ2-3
CASKQAEISTDTQYF
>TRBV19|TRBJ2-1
CASSISGLSPHNEQFF
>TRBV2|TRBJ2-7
CASSGRTGAEQYF
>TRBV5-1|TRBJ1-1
CASRGPGDTEAFF
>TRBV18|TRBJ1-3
CASSPDSGPRASGNTIYF
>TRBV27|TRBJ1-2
CASSIGGNGYTF
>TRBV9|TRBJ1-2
CASSAWGGTGYTF
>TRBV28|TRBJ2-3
CASGGQQDTQYF
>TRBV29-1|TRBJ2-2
CSVGVGAQELFF
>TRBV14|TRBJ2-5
CASSQGGQIIQETQYF
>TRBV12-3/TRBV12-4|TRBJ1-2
CASSLARGGYTF
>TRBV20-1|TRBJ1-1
CSARGLQEAFF
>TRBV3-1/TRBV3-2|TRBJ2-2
CASSPPQGGLAGAAGELFF
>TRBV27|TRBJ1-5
CASSLSRREPQHF
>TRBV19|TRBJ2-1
CASSMGTVSTDEQFF
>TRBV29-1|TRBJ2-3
CSVEGRGDTQYF
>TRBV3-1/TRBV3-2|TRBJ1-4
CASSQDGQGASGEKLFF
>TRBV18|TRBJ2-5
CASSPILQETQYF
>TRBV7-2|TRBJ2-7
CASRLHGGDSYEQYF
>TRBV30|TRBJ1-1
CAWSAPGHRRTEAFF
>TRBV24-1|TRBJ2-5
CATSGFYGQGGQETQYF